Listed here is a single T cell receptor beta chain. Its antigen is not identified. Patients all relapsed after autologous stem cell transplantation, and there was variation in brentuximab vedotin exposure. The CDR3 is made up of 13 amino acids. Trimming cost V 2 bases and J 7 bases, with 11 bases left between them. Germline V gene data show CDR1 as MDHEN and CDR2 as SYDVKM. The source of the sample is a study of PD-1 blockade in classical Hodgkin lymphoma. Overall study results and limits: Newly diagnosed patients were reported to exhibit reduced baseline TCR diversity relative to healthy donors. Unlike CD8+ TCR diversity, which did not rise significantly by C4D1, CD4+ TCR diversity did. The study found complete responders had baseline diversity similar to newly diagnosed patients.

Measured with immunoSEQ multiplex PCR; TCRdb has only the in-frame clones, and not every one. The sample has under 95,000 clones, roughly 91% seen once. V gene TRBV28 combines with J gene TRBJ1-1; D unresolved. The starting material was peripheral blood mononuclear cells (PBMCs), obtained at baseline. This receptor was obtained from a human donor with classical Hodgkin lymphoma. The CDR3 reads CASSLGVGDEAFF. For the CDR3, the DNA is TGTGCCAGCAGTTTAGGTGTGGGCGATGAAGCTTTCTTT. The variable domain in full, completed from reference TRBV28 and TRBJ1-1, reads DVKVTQSSRYLVKRTGEKVFLECVQDMDHENMFWYRQDPGLGLRLIYFSYDVKMKEKGDIPEGYSVSREKKERFSLILESASTNQTSMYLCASSLGVGDEAFFGQGTRLTVV.